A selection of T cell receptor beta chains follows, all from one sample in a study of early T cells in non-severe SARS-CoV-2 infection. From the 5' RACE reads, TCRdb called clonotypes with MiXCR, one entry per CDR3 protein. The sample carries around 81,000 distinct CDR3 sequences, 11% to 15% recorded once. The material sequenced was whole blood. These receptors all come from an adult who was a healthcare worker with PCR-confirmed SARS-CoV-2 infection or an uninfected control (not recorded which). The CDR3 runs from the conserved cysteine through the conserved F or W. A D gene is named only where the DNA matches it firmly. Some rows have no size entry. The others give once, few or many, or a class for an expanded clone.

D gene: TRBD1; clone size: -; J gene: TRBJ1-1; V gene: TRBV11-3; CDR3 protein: CASSKTGMNTEAFF; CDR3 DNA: TGTGCCAGCAGTAAGACAGGGATGAACACTGAAGCTTTCTTT
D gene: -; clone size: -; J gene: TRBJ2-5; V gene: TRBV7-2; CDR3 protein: CASSLLTFLETQYF; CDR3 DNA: TGTGCCAGCAGCTTATTGACGTTTTTGGAGACCCAGTACTTC
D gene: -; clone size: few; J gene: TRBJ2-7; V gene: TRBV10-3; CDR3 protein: CAISESPRGEQYF; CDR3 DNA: TGTGCCATCAGTGAGTCACCCAGAGGCGAGCAGTACTTC
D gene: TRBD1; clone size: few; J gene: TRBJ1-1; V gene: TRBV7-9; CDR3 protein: CASRYGTANTEAFF; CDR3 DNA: TGTGCCAGCAGGTATGGGACAGCAAACACTGAAGCTTTCTTT
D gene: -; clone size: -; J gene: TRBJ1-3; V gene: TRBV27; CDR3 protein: CASSSTNSGNTIYF; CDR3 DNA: TGTGCCAGCAGTTCGACAAACTCTGGAAACACCATATATTTT
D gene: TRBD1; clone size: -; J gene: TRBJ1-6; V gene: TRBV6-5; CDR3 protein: CASAGQGASPLHF; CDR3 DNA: TGTGCCTCGGCGGGACAGGGGGCGTCACCCCTCCACTTT
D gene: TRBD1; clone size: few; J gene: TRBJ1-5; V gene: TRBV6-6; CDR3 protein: CASSRQGLNQPQHF; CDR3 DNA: TGTGCCAGCAGCCGACAGGGGCTCAATCAGCCCCAGCATTTT
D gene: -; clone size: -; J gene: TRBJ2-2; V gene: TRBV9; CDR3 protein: CASSVMSGTWNTGELFF; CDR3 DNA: TGTGCCAGCAGCGTAATGTCCGGGACATGGAACACCGGGGAGCTGTTTTTT
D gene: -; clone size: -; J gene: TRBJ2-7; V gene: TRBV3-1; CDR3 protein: CASSGSRYEQYF; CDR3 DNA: TGTGCCAGCAGCGGATCCCGCTACGAGCAGTACTTC
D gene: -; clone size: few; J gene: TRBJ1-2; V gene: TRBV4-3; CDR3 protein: CASSQDGQLGGYTF; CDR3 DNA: TGCGCCAGCAGCCAAGACGGACAGCTCGGAGGCTACACCTTC